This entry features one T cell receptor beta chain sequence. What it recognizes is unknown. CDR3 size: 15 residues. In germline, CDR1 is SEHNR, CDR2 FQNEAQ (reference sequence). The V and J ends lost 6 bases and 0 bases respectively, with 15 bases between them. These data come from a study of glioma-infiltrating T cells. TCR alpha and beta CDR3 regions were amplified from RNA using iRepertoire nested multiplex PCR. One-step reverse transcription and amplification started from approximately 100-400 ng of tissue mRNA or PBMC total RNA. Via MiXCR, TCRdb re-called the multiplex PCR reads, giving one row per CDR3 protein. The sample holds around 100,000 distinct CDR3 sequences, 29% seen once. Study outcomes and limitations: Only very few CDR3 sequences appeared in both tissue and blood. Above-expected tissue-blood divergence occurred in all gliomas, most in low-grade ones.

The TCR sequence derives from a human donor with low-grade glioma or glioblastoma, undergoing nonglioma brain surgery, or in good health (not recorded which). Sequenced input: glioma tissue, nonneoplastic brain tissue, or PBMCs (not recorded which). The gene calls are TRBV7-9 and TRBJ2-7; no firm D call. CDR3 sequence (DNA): TGTGCCAGCAGAAGAGTCGGCCACCTCTCCTACGAGCAGTACTTC. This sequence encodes CASRRVGHLSYEQYF.